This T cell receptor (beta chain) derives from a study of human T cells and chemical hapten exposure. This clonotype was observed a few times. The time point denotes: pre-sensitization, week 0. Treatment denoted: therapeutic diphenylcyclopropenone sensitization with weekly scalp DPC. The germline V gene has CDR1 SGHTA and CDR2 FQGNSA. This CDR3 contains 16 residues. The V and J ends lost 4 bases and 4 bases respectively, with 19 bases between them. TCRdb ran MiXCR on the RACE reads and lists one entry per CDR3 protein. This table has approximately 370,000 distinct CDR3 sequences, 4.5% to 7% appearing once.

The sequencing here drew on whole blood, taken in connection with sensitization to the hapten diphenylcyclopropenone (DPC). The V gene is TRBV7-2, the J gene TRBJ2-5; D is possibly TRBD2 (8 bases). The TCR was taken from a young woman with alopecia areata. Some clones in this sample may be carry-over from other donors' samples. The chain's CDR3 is CASSSGGAGVGETQYF. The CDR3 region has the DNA TGTGCCAGCAGCTCAGGGGGAGCGGGGGTAGGAGAGACCCAGTACTTC.